This TCR beta chain stems from a study of blood T cell repertoires in COVID-19. Study in general: Italy, Spain and the United States were the sources of the convalescent and acute COVID-19 samples. T cells, B-cell-depleted T cells, or PBMCs provided the cDNA or gDNA that served as material.

The CDR3 sequence is 12 residues long. Trimming took 10 bases from V and 0 from J, leaving 7 bases between them. Germline V lookup: CDR1 MNHNY, CDR2 SVGAGI (reference sequence). Study processing details: Cell counts per sample came from amplifying reference gene primers. This table comes from immunoSEQ multiplex PCR, and its TCRdb copy is limited to in-frame clones, with some not included. V and J calls and clone size are those listed in that table; D and trimming were worked out from the DNA. The sample carries under 350,000 clones, approximately 90% recorded once. This clone was seen only once. Sequenced material: peripheral blood. The receptor was derived from a man in his forties or fifties with acute or convalescent COVID-19. This chain links TRBV6-6 with TRBJ1-3, with D unclear. The CDR3, as DNA: TGTGCCATCGAGGGCTCTGGAAACACCATATATTTT. It translates to CAIEGSGNTIYF.